Included here is one T cell receptor (beta chain) sequence, with context. Other DNA sequences within the sample encode an identical CDR3. Data came from immunoSEQ multiplex PCR; TCRdb stores just in-frame clones and leaves some out. The sample holds roughly 180,000 clones, about 83% seen once. This entry is derived from a study of blood T cell repertoires in COVID-19. The CDR3 consists of 13 residues. J gave up 4 bases and V 4 bases, and 3 bases lay outside the gene matches. Per the germline V gene, CDR1 is SEHNR and CDR2 is FQNEAQ (reference sequence). V is TRBV7-9 and J is TRBJ1-2; 7 positions agree with TRBD1. The origin of this receptor is a man aged 40-49 years who had recovered from COVID-19. Sequences were obtained from peripheral blood. Written as DNA, the CDR3 is TGTGCCAGCAGCTCAGGACAGGTCTATGGCTACACCTTC. Amino acid sequence: CASSSGQVYGYTF. The full variable domain, in which reference TRBV7-9 and TRBJ1-2 provide the parts outside the CDR3, is DTGVSQNPRHKITKRGQNVTFRCDPISEHNRLYWYRQTLGQGPEFLTYFQNEAQLEKSRLLSDRFSAERPKGSFSTLEIQRTEQGDSAMYLCASSSGQVYGYTFGSGTRLTVV.